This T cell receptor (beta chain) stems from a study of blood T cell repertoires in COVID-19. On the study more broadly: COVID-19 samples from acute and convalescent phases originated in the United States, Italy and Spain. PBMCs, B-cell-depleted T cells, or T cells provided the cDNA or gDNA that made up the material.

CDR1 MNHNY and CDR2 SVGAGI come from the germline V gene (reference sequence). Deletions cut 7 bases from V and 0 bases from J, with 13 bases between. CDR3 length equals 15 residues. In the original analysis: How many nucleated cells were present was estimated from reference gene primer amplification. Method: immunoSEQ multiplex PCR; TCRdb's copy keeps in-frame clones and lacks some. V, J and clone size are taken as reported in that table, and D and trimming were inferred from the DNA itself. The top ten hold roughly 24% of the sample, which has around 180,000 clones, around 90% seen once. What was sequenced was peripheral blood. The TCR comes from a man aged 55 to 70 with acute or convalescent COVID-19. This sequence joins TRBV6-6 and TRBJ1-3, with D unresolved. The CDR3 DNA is TGTGCCAGCACCCGAACCCGGTTCTCTGGAAACACCATATATTTT. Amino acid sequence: CASTRTRFSGNTIYF.